This TCR beta chain was sequenced in a study of HIV-infected patients and healthy controls. Study findings and constraints: With just sixteen HIV-infected individuals processed, the findings' generality was considered strongly limited. Significantly higher mean Gini indices appeared in HIV-infected repertoires, possibly reflecting oligoclonality.

This clonotype was counted a single time. Its specificity is not known. No cell fractionation was done, so the repertoire covers all unsorted peripheral blood T cells. V was shortened by 7 bases and J by 0 bases, with 13 bases between the two germline ends. Per germline, CDR1 ENHRY and CDR2 SYGVKD. The length of the CDR3 is 15 residues. cDNA was made from roughly 500 ng RNA using alpha and beta constant primers. Separate chain-specific third strand synthesis with multiplexing indices produced the alpha and beta libraries. A 5' RACE adapter with a random hexamer and the SP2 primer site was joined to cDNA. Each molecule carried a 12-nucleotide identifier made of two joined random hexamers added before amplification. TCRdb fed the 5' RACE reads into MiXCR, producing one record per CDR3 protein. The data hold approximately 17,000 distinct CDR3 sequences, with under 10% observed a single time.

The clonotype comes from an adult in good health. V usage is TRBV10-3 and J usage is TRBJ1-3, with D unclear. The sequenced sample was blood. The CDR3 nucleotides are TGTGCCATCATGGTGGACCGAAGCTCTGGAAACACCATATATTTT. This gives the protein CAIMVDRSSGNTIYF.